This is a list of T cell receptor beta chains from one sample in a study of blood T cell repertoires in COVID-19. Repertoires were generated with immunoSEQ multiplex PCR, while TCRdb's copy carries only in-frame clones and drops some. The repertoire holds 200,000 to 300,000 clones, about 89% seen once, with more than 3.5% in the top ten. Sequenced: PBMCs or T cells enriched from blood (not recorded which). The receptors here all came from a woman younger than 45 who had recovered from COVID-19. The CDR3 runs from the conserved cysteine through the conserved F or W. Fields, in order: D gene, CDR3 length, clone size, V gene, J gene, CDR3 protein, CDR3 DNA. A D gene is named only where the DNA matches it firmly. Expanded clones get a size class; other rows say once, few or many, or leave the size out.

D gene: -; CDR3 length: 14; clone size: once; V gene: TRBV19; J gene: TRBJ1-2; CDR3 protein: CASSIRLANYGYTF; CDR3 DNA: TGTGCCAGTAGTATCAGACTAGCTAACTATGGCTACACCTTC
D gene: -; CDR3 length: 12; clone size: -; V gene: TRBV28; J gene: TRBJ1-4; CDR3 protein: CASGRANEKLFF; CDR3 DNA: TGTGCCAGCGGCAGGGCTAATGAAAAACTGTTTTTT
D gene: -; CDR3 length: 16; clone size: -; V gene: TRBV27; J gene: TRBJ2-7; CDR3 protein: CASSLWAGTTAHEQYF; CDR3 DNA: TGTGCCAGCAGTTTATGGGCCGGGACAACAGCACACGAGCAGTACTTC
D gene: -; CDR3 length: 12; clone size: -; V gene: TRBV3-1/TRBV3-2; J gene: TRBJ1-2; CDR3 protein: CASSRGTYGYTF; CDR3 DNA: TGTGCCAGCAGCCGTGGCACCTATGGCTACACCTTC
D gene: TRBD1; CDR3 length: 13; clone size: -; V gene: TRBV6-6; J gene: TRBJ2-1; CDR3 protein: CASSWDRGNEQFF; CDR3 DNA: TGTGCCAGCAGTTGGGACAGGGGGAATGAGCAGTTCTTC
D gene: -; CDR3 length: 14; clone size: -; V gene: TRBV7-9; J gene: TRBJ2-2; CDR3 protein: CATGGWAGTGELFF; CDR3 DNA: TGTGCCACGGGGGGCTGGGCCGGCACCGGGGAGCTGTTTTTT
D gene: TRBD2; CDR3 length: 16; clone size: once; V gene: TRBV9; J gene: TRBJ2-1; CDR3 protein: CASSVTGTNTYNEQFF; CDR3 DNA: TGTGCCAGCAGCGTAACTGGGACTAATACTTACAATGAGCAGTTCTTC
D gene: TRBD1; CDR3 length: 16; clone size: -; V gene: TRBV19; J gene: TRBJ1-5; CDR3 protein: CATRGWDRGLYQPQHF; CDR3 DNA: TGTGCCACTCGGGGGTGGGATAGGGGGCTATATCAGCCCCAGCATTTT
D gene: TRBD2; CDR3 length: 18; clone size: -; V gene: TRBV19; J gene: TRBJ2-1; CDR3 protein: CASSIVAPGTSGRVAQFF; CDR3 DNA: TGTGCCAGTAGTATAGTCGCTCCCGGGACTAGCGGGAGAGTAGCGCAGTTCTTC
D gene: TRBD2; CDR3 length: 16; clone size: -; V gene: TRBV5-1; J gene: TRBJ2-5; CDR3 protein: CASSLRSSGYQETQYF; CDR3 DNA: TGCGCCAGCAGCTTGAGGTCTAGCGGGTACCAAGAGACCCAGTACTTC
D gene: TRBD1; CDR3 length: 12; clone size: -; V gene: TRBV30; J gene: TRBJ1-1; CDR3 protein: CAWSVGDRQAFF; CDR3 DNA: TGTGCCTGGAGTGTAGGGGACAGACAAGCTTTCTTT
D gene: TRBD1; CDR3 length: 16; clone size: once; V gene: TRBV2; J gene: TRBJ1-3; CDR3 protein: CASSQDRRESGNTIYF; CDR3 DNA: TGTGCCAGCAGTCAGGACAGGCGGGAATCTGGAAACACCATATATTTT
D gene: -; CDR3 length: 18; clone size: -; V gene: TRBV21-1; J gene: TRBJ2-2; CDR3 protein: CASSKDRLAGGNTGELFF; CDR3 DNA: TGTGCCAGCAGCAAAGACAGGCTAGCGGGAGGAAACACCGGGGAGCTGTTTTTT
D gene: TRBD2; CDR3 length: 18; clone size: -; V gene: TRBV2; J gene: TRBJ2-1; CDR3 protein: CASSPGTRRMKRDNEQFF; CDR3 DNA: TGTGCCAGCAGTCCCGGGACTAGAAGAATGAAAAGGGACAATGAGCAGTTCTTC
D gene: -; CDR3 length: 14; clone size: -; V gene: TRBV6-5; J gene: TRBJ2-1; CDR3 protein: CASTGGLGNNEQFF; CDR3 DNA: TGTGCCAGCACCGGCGGGTTAGGGAACAATGAGCAGTTCTTC
D gene: -; CDR3 length: 11; clone size: -; V gene: TRBV12-3/TRBV12-4; J gene: TRBJ2-1; CDR3 protein: CASSLAGEQFF; CDR3 DNA: TGTGCCAGCAGCCTTGCCGGTGAGCAGTTCTTC
D gene: -; CDR3 length: 15; clone size: -; V gene: TRBV7-2; J gene: TRBJ2-1; CDR3 protein: CASSSTDRSWDEQFF; CDR3 DNA: TGTGCCAGCAGCTCAACCGACAGGTCCTGGGATGAGCAGTTCTTC
D gene: -; CDR3 length: 13; clone size: -; V gene: TRBV9; J gene: TRBJ2-1; CDR3 protein: CASSERGVNEQFF; CDR3 DNA: TGTGCCAGCAGCGAACGTGGAGTCAATGAGCAGTTCTTC
D gene: -; CDR3 length: 12; clone size: -; V gene: TRBV12-3/TRBV12-4; J gene: TRBJ2-4; CDR3 protein: CASSLRGPIQYF; CDR3 DNA: TGTGCCAGCAGTCTAAGGGGCCCCATTCAGTACTTC
D gene: TRBD2; CDR3 length: 15; clone size: once; V gene: TRBV19; J gene: TRBJ2-1; CDR3 protein: CASSIGGVGFWEQFF; CDR3 DNA: TGTGCCAGTAGTATTGGGGGGGTAGGGTTTTGGGAGCAGTTCTTC
D gene: -; CDR3 length: 12; clone size: -; V gene: TRBV4-1; J gene: TRBJ1-2; CDR3 protein: CASSQVGDGYTF; CDR3 DNA: TGCGCCAGCAGCCAAGTGGGCGATGGCTACACCTTC
D gene: -; CDR3 length: 14; clone size: -; V gene: TRBV28; J gene: TRBJ2-7; CDR3 protein: CASSLTHLSYEQYF; CDR3 DNA: TGTGCCAGCAGTTTAACCCACCTTAGCTACGAGCAGTACTTC
D gene: -; CDR3 length: 13; clone size: -; V gene: TRBV7-2; J gene: TRBJ2-1; CDR3 protein: CASSPPWGEWQFF; CDR3 DNA: TGTGCCAGCAGTCCTCCGTGGGGGGAGTGGCAGTTCTTC
D gene: -; CDR3 length: 15; clone size: few; V gene: TRBV28; J gene: TRBJ1-4; CDR3 protein: CASNSFDTINEKLFF; CDR3 DNA: TGTGCCAGCAACTCATTCGACACGATAAATGAAAAACTGTTTTTT
D gene: TRBD1; CDR3 length: 14; clone size: -; V gene: TRBV28; J gene: TRBJ1-1; CDR3 protein: CASRAPGGATEAFF; CDR3 DNA: TGTGCCAGCAGGGCCCCAGGGGGTGCCACTGAAGCTTTCTTT
D gene: -; CDR3 length: 13; clone size: -; V gene: TRBV11-3; J gene: TRBJ2-1; CDR3 protein: CASSRGSYNEQFF; CDR3 DNA: TGTGCCAGCAGCCGGGGCTCCTACAATGAGCAGTTCTTC
D gene: TRBD2; CDR3 length: 15; clone size: -; V gene: TRBV6-5; J gene: TRBJ2-7; CDR3 protein: CASRLAGWGAYEQYF; CDR3 DNA: TGTGCCAGCAGACTAGCGGGATGGGGGGCCTACGAGCAGTACTTC
D gene: TRBD1; CDR3 length: 16; clone size: -; V gene: TRBV7-2; J gene: TRBJ1-5; CDR3 protein: CASSLTPGQGATTQHF; CDR3 DNA: TGTGCCAGCAGCCTAACACCGGGACAGGGGGCTACGACCCAGCATTTT
D gene: -; CDR3 length: 12; clone size: -; V gene: TRBV2; J gene: TRBJ2-7; CDR3 protein: CASSPRTYEQYF; CDR3 DNA: TGTGCCAGCAGTCCGAGAACCTACGAGCAGTACTTC
D gene: -; CDR3 length: 12; clone size: -; V gene: TRBV19; J gene: TRBJ2-1; CDR3 protein: CASSMLGQLVFF; CDR3 DNA: TGTGCCAGTAGTATGCTCGGACAGCTAGTTTTCTTC
D gene: TRBD1; CDR3 length: 18; clone size: -; V gene: TRBV27; J gene: TRBJ1-2; CDR3 protein: CASSFRGEGGQGAGGYTF; CDR3 DNA: TGTGCCAGCAGTTTTCGGGGGGAGGGAGGACAGGGGGCTGGAGGCTACACCTTC
D gene: TRBD1; CDR3 length: 13; clone size: -; V gene: TRBV28; J gene: TRBJ1-2; CDR3 protein: CASSPPTGNGYTF; CDR3 DNA: TGTGCCAGCAGTCCACCGACAGGGAACGGCTACACCTTC
D gene: -; CDR3 length: 15; clone size: -; V gene: TRBV6-1; J gene: TRBJ1-5; CDR3 protein: CASSEWRLLNQPQHF; CDR3 DNA: TGTGCCAGCAGTGAATGGCGACTTCTAAATCAGCCCCAGCATTTT
D gene: -; CDR3 length: 15; clone size: -; V gene: TRBV14; J gene: TRBJ1-1; CDR3 protein: CASSQWKGRNTEAFF; CDR3 DNA: TGTGCCAGCAGCCAATGGAAAGGGAGAAACACTGAAGCTTTCTTT
D gene: TRBD1; CDR3 length: 13; clone size: -; V gene: TRBV4-2; J gene: TRBJ1-1; CDR3 protein: CASNQGGDTEAFF; CDR3 DNA: TGTGCCAGCAACCAGGGGGGTGACACTGAAGCTTTCTTT
D gene: -; CDR3 length: 13; clone size: -; V gene: TRBV28; J gene: TRBJ2-7; CDR3 protein: CASSLGGVYEQYF; CDR3 DNA: TGTGCCAGCAGTTTAGGAGGCGTTTACGAGCAGTACTTC
D gene: TRBD1; CDR3 length: 14; clone size: -; V gene: TRBV27; J gene: TRBJ2-3; CDR3 protein: CASRWGQGTDTQYF; CDR3 DNA: TGTGCCAGCAGGTGGGGACAGGGCACAGATACGCAGTATTTT
D gene: TRBD1; CDR3 length: 14; clone size: -; V gene: TRBV29-1; J gene: TRBJ1-2; CDR3 protein: CSVDLQGRSRGYTF; CDR3 DNA: TGCAGCGTCGATCTACAGGGGAGGTCGCGGGGCTACACCTTC
D gene: -; CDR3 length: 16; clone size: -; V gene: TRBV6-1; J gene: TRBJ1-2; CDR3 protein: CASSEALGAKNYGYTF; CDR3 DNA: TGTGCCAGCAGTGAAGCGCTAGGGGCCAAAAACTATGGCTACACCTTC
D gene: -; CDR3 length: 13; clone size: once; V gene: TRBV13; J gene: TRBJ2-3; CDR3 protein: CASMTGSTDTQYF; CDR3 DNA: TGTGCCAGCATGACGGGAAGCACAGATACGCAGTATTTT